The 15 T cell receptor beta chains in this list originate from one sample, sequenced in a study of blood T cell repertoires in COVID-19. The data were produced by immunoSEQ multiplex PCR, yet TCRdb's version contains in-frame clones alone and is incomplete. The data contain 150,000 to 200,000 clones, roughly nine tenths of them singletons. The sequencing input was peripheral blood. The receptors here all came from a man aged 55 to 69 with active or convalescent COVID-19.

This clone was seen more than once but under ten times. The chain links TRBV11-2 to TRBJ1-2; tentatively, D is TRBD1 (5 bases). V lost 5 bases, J lost 0 bases, and 16 bases lay in between. CDR1 and CDR2 (germline): SGHAT, FQNNGV. This CDR3 is 16 amino acids long. In nucleotides, the CDR3 is TGTGCCAGCAGCCCCGCCCCGGCAGGGCCTAACTATGGCTACACCTTC. Amino acid sequence: CASSPAPAGPNYGYTF.

This sequence joins TRBV3-1 (or the pseudogene TRBV3-2) and TRBJ1-4; a possible D gene is TRBD1 (5 bases). The CDR3 length is 14 residues. V lost 0 bases to trimming and J lost 12 bases, with 14 bases between them. The germline gives CDR1 LGHDT, CDR2 YNNKEL (reference sequence). The CDR3 loop reads CASSQDSGRAELFF. The CDR3 nucleotides read TGTGCCAGCAGCCAAGATTCTGGCAGGGCGGAACTGTTTTTT.

This clone was counted a single time. The chain uses TRBV27 and TRBJ2-3; TRBD1 is a possible D gene (5 bases). CDR1 and CDR2 from the germline V gene are MNHEY and SMNVEV (reference sequence). There are 16 residues in the CDR3. Trimming took off 7 bases at V and 5 bases at J, with 22 bases between the two ends. This CDR3 is CASNQGGFGWGDTQYF. For the CDR3, the DNA is TGTGCCAGCAATCAGGGTGGGTTTGGTTGGGGAGATACGCAGTATTTT.

The chain combines TRBV14 with TRBJ2-1; the D gene is possibly TRBD2 (6 bases). V lost 1 base and J 0 bases, leaving 16 bases between the germline ends. The CDR3 runs to 18 residues. CDR1 and CDR2 (germline): SGHDN, FVKESK. CDR3 sequence (DNA): TGTGCCAGCAGCCAAGGCGTTTTCGGGGGATACTCCTACAATGAGCAGTTCTTC. It is translated as CASSQGVFGGYSYNEQFF.

The chain employs TRBV3-1 (or the pseudogene TRBV3-2) and TRBJ1-2; a weak D match, TRBD1 (5 bases). Between the trimmed V and J ends, which lost 1 base and 4 bases, there was a span of 7 bases. CDR3 length: 13 amino acids. The V gene's germline CDR1 is LGHDT and CDR2 YNNKEL (reference sequence). The CDR3 protein is CASSQGGVYGYTF. In DNA form, the CDR3 reads TGTGCCAGCAGCCAAGGGGGGGTCTATGGCTACACCTTC.

This chain connects TRBV10-3 to TRBJ1-1; D gene ambiguous. The germline V gene has CDR1 ENHRY and CDR2 SYGVKD. V was shortened by 5 bases and J by 5 bases, with 6 bases between the two germline ends. The CDR3 spans 11 residues. CDR3 in amino acids: CAISTGTEAFF. In DNA form, the CDR3 reads TGTGCCATCAGTACCGGGACTGAAGCTTTCTTT.

The V and J genes are TRBV3-1 (or the pseudogene TRBV3-2) and TRBJ2-1; TRBD2 matches 14 bases. This CDR3 has 17 residues. The trim removed 0 bases at V and 4 bases at J, leaving 2 bases unmatched. Germline CDR1 LGHDT, CDR2 YNNKEL (reference sequence). The CDR3, as DNA: TGTGCCAGCAGCCAAGATAGACTAGCGGGAGGGTACAATGAGCAGTTCTTC. Translation gives CASSQDRLAGGYNEQFF.

This clone was seen a handful of times. The chain is built from TRBV2 and TRBJ2-7, with 9 positions matching TRBD1. The germline V gene encodes CDR1 SNHLY and CDR2 FYNNEI. V shed 6 bases, J shed 4 bases, and the junction held 10 bases outside the gene matches. CDR3 length equals 15 residues. The DNA for the CDR3 is TGTGCCAGCAGACTTAACAGGGGGCTCGGGTACGAGCAGTACTTC. Its translation: CASRLNRGLGYEQYF.

V usage is TRBV10-3 and J usage is TRBJ2-3, with 8 nucleotides matching TRBD2. This CDR3 is 14 amino acids long. Germline V gene lookup returns CDR1 ENHRY and CDR2 SYGVKD. J was trimmed by 3 bases and V by 4 bases; bases with no gene match: 3. The CDR3 DNA is TGTGCCATCAGTGCACTAGCGGATACAGATACGCAGTATTTT. This translates into CAISALADTDTQYF.

The V and J genes are TRBV6-6 and TRBJ1-1; TRBD1 agrees at 7 bases. Trimming removed 5 bases from V and 5 bases from J; junction bases left unmatched: 14. Germline lookup yields CDR1 MNHNY and CDR2 SVGAGI (reference sequence). The CDR3 is 16 residues long. DNA for the CDR3: TGTGCCAGCAGTGTATCTCTGGGACAGCTTGCGACTGAAGCTTTCTTT. The encoded protein is CASSVSLGQLATEAFF.

The chain is built from TRBV6-1 and TRBJ1-6, with 7 bases lining up with TRBD1. The CDR3 runs to 14 residues. J was trimmed by 8 bases and V by 3 bases; bases with no gene match: 4. CDR1 is MNHNS and CDR2 is SASEGT in the germline V gene. This CDR3 is CASSDQGEYSPLHF. CDR3 nucleotide sequence: TGTGCCAGCAGTGATCAGGGGGAGTATTCACCCCTCCACTTT.

This clone was picked up one time. Here the CDR3 reads CASSQGLAGSNEQFF. The CDR3 DNA reads as TGTGCCAGCAGCCAGGGACTAGCGGGATCTAATGAGCAGTTCTTC. V is TRBV11-3 and J is TRBJ2-1; 13 positions match TRBD2. In germline, CDR1 is SGHNT, CDR2 YENEEA. The CDR3 runs 15 residues. The trim removed 5 bases at V and 7 bases at J, leaving 5 bases unmatched.

Comments on this clone: Other DNA sequences in this sample translate to the same CDR3. The chain joins TRBV7-9 to TRBJ2-3; 7 bases are a match to TRBD2. J was trimmed by 1 base and V by 1 base; bases with no gene match: 2. The germline V gene encodes CDR1 SEHNR and CDR2 FQNEAQ (reference sequence). The CDR3 totals 15 residues. The CDR3 DNA reads as TGTGCCAGCAGCTTAGGGCTAGCGGGCACAGATACGCAGTATTTT. Translating gives CASSLGLAGTDTQYF.

The chain combines TRBV2 with TRBJ2-7; 7 positions match TRBD2. This CDR3 contains 16 residues. Looked up from germline, CDR1 is SNHLY and CDR2 is FYNNEI. Trimming removed 7 bases from V and 3 bases from J; junction bases left unmatched: 15. CDR3 bases: TGTGCCAGCATCGAAGAAGCGGGACTACAAAACTACGAGCAGTACTTC. It yields the protein CASIEEAGLQNYEQYF.

The gene calls are TRBV29-1 and TRBJ2-5, with TRBD1 matching over 8 bases. This CDR3 contains 11 residues. With V trimmed by 6 bases and J by 4 bases, 1 base remained unmatched. Looked up from germline, CDR1 is SQVTM and CDR2 is ANQGSEA. The CDR3 spells CSVGQGETQYF. The CDR3 coding sequence is TGCAGCGTCGGACAGGGAGAGACCCAGTACTTC.